The TCR beta chain under discussion was sequenced for a study of blood T cell repertoires in COVID-19. Whole-study context: Some COVID-19 samples were acute and others convalescent; all came from the United States, Italy and Spain. T cells, B-cell-depleted T cells, or PBMCs provided the cDNA or gDNA that served as material.

Original processing notes: Reference gene primer amplification gave estimated nucleated cell counts. Here immunoSEQ multiplex PCR was the method, and the copy in TCRdb shows in-frame clones only, minus some. V, J and clone size are taken as reported in that table, and D and trimming were inferred from the DNA itself. The profile shows around 190,000 clones, roughly 85% of them singletons. V dropped 5 bases and J dropped 7; count of bases not matched to a gene: 8. Per the germline V gene, CDR1 is MNHEY and CDR2 is SVGAGI. The CDR3 is 15 amino acids. This receptor was taken from a middle-aged man with active or convalescent COVID-19. The source material was peripheral blood. The chain uses TRBV6-5 and TRBJ1-5; 10 bases are a match to TRBD1. This chain's CDR3 is CASSRQGAMGQPQHF. The CDR3 nucleotides are TGTGCCAGCAGTCGACAGGGGGCTATGGGACAGCCCCAGCATTTT.